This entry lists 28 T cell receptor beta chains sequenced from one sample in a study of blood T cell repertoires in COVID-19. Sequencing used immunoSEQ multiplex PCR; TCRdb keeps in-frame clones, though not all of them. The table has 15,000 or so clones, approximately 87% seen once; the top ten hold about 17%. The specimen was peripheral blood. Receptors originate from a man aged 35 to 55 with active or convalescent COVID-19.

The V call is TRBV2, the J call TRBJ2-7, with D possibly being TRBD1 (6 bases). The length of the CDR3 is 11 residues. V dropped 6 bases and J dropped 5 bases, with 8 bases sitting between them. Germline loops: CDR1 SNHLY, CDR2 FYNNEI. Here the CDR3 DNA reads TGTGCCAGCAGACAGGGTGACGAGCAGTACTTC. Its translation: CASRQGDEQYF.

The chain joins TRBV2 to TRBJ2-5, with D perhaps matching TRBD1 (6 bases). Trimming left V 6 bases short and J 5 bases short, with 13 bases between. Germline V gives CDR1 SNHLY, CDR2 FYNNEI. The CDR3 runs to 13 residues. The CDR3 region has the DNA TGTGCCAGCAGGTACAGGGTAGGCGAGACCCAGTACTTC. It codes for CASRYRVGETQYF.

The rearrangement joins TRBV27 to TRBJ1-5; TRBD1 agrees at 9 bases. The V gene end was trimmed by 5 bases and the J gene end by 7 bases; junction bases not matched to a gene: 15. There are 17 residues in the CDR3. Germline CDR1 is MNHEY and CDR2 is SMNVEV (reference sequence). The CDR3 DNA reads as TGTGCCAGCAGTCTCCTGGGTACAGGGGGCGCGAAGCAGCCCCAGCATTTT. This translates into CASSLLGTGGAKQPQHF.

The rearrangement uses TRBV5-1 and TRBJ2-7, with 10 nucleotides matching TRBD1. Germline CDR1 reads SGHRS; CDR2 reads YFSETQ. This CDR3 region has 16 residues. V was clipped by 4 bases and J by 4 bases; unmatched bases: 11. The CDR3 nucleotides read TGCGCCAGCAGCGTCATACCGGGACAGGGGCCGTACGAGCAGTACTTC. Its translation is CASSVIPGQGPYEQYF.

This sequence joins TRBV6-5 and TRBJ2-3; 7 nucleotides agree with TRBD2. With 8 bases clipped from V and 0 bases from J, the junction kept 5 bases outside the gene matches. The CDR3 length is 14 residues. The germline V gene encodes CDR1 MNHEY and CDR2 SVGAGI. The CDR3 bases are TGTGCCAGCGGAGCGGGGCGAAGCACAGATACGCAGTATTTT. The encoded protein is CASGAGRSTDTQYF.

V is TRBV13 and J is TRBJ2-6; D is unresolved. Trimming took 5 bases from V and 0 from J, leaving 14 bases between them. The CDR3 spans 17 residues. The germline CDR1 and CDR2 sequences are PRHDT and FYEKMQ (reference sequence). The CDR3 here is CASSHPQSVSGANVLTF. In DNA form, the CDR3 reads TGTGCCAGCAGCCACCCACAGTCGGTCTCTGGGGCCAACGTCCTGACTTTC.

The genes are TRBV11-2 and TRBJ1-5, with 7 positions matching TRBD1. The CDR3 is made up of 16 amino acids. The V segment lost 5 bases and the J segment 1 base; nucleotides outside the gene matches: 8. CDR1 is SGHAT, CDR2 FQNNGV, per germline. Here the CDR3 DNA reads TGTGCCAGCAGCCTTGGCAGGGGGATGAGCAATCAGCCCCAGCATTTT. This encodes CASSLGRGMSNQPQHF.

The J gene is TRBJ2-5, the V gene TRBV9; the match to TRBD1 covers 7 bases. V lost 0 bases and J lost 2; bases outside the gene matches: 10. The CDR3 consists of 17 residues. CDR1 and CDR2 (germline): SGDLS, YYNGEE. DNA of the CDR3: TGTGCCAGCAGCGTAGCCCCTGGGACAGCAATTCAAGAGACCCAGTACTTC. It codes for CASSVAPGTAIQETQYF.

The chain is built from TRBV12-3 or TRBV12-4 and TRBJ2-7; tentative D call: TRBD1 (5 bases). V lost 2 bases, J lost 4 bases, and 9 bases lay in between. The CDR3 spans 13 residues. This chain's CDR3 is CASSLYQGYEQYF. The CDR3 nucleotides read TGTGCCAGCAGTTTATACCAGGGATACGAGCAGTACTTC.

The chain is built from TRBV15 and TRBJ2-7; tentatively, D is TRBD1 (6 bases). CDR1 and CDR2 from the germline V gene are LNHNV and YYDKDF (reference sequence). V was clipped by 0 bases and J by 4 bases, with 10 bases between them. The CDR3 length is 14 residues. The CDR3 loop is CATSREQGRYEQYF. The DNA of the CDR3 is TGTGCCACCAGCAGAGAACAGGGCCGGTACGAGCAGTACTTC.

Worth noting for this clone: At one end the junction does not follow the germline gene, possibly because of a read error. CDR3 region: CASSDGTGYSPLHF. The CDR3 nucleotides read TGTGCCAGCAGCGACGGGACAGGGTATTCGCCCCTCCACTTT. V is TRBV9 and J is TRBJ1-6, with 9 bases fitting TRBD1. The CDR3 runs 14 residues. The germline CDR1 and CDR2 sequences are SGDLS and YYNGEE.

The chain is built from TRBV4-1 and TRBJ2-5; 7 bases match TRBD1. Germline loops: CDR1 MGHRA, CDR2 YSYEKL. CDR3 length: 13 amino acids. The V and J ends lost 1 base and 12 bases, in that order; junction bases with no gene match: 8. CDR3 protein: CASSQGSDRTKYF. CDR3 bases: TGCGCCAGCAGCCAAGGGTCGGACAGGACGAAGTACTTC.

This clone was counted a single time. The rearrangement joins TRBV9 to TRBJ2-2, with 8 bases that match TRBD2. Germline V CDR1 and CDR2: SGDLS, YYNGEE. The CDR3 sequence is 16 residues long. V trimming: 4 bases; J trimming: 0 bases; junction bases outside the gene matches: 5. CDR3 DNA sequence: TGTGCCAGCAGCCCATGGACTAGCCCGAACACCGGGGAGCTGTTTTTT. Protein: CASSPWTSPNTGELFF.

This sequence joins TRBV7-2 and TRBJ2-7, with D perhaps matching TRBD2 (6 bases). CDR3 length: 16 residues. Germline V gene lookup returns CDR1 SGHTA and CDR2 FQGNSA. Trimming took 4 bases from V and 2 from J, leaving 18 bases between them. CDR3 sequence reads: CASSSAAGRTTYEQYF. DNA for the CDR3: TGTGCCAGCAGCTCTGCTGCGGGCAGGACTACCTACGAGCAGTACTTC.

The DNA of the CDR3 is TGTGCCAGCAGTTACTCCGAGGATTATGGCTACACCTTC. Translating it yields CASSYSEDYGYTF. The chain uses TRBV6-2 or TRBV6-3 and TRBJ1-2; D is undetermined. Germline V gene sequence: CDR1 MNHEY, CDR2 SVGEGT. V lost 0 bases and J lost 5, with 7 bases in between. The CDR3 is made up of 13 amino acids.

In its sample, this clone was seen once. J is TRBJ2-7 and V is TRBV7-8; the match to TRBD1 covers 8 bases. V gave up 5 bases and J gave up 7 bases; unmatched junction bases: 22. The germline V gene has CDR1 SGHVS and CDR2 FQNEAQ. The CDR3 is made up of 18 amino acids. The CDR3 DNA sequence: TGTGCCAGCAGCCTACTTACAGGGGGGAGGTTGTGGGTCGGAGAGCAGTACTTC. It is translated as CASSLLTGGRLWVGEQYF.

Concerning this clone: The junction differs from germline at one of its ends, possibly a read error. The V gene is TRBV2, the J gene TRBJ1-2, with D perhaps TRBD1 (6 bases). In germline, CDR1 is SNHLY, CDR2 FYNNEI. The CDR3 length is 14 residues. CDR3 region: CVSSRSGEGRGYTF. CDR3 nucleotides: TGTGTCAGCAGCCGATCAGGGGAAGGTCGGGGCTACACCTTC.

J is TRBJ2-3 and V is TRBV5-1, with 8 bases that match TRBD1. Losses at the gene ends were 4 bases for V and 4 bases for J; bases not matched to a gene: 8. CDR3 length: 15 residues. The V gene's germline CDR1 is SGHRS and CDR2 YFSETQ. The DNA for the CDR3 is TGCGCCAGCAGCGATGACAGGGGCGCGGCAGATACGCAGTATTTT. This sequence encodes CASSDDRGAADTQYF.

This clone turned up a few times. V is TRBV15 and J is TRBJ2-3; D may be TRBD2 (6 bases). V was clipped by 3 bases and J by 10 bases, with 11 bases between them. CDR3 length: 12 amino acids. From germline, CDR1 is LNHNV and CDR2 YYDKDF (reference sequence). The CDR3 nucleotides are TGTGCCACCAGCAGGGGAGGCGGGGCGCAGTATTTT. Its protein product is CATSRGGGAQYF.

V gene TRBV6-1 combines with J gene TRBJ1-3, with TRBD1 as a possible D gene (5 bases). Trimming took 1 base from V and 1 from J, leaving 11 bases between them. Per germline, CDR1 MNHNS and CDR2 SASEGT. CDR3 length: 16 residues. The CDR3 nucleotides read TGTGCCAGCAGTGAAGTTGGAGGGGTTTCTGGAAACACCATATATTTT. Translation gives CASSEVGGVSGNTIYF.

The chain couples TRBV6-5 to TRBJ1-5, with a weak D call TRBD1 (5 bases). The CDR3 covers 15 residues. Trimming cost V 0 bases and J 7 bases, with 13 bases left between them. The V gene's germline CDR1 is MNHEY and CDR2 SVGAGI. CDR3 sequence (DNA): TGTGCCAGCAGTTACTCATCCAGGGCGCAGCAGCCCCAGCATTTT. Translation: CASSYSSRAQQPQHF.

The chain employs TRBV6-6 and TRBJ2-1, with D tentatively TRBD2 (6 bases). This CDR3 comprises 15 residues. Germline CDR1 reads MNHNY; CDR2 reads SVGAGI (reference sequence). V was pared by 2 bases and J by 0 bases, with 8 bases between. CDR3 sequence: CASSYPSDSYNEQFF. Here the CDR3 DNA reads TGTGCCAGCAGTTACCCTAGCGACTCCTACAATGAGCAGTTCTTC.

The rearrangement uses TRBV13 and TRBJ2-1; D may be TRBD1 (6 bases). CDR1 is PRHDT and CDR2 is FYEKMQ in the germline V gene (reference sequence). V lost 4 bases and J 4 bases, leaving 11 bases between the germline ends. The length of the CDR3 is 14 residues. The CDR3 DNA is TGTGCCAGCAGCTACAGGACAGTTTACAATGAGCAGTTCTTC. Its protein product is CASSYRTVYNEQFF.

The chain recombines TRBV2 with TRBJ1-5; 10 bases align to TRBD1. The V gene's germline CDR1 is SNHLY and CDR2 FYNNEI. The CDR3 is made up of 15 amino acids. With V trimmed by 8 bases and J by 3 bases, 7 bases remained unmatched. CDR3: CASGGDRGPNQPQHF. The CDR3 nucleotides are TGTGCCAGCGGGGGGGACAGGGGTCCCAATCAGCCCCAGCATTTT.

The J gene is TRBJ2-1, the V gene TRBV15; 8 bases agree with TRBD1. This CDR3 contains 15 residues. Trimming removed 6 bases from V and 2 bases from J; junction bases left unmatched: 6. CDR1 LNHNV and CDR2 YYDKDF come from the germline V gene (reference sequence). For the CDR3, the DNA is TGTGCCACCAGGCTCGGACAGGGAACCTACAATGAGCAGTTCTTC. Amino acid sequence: CATRLGQGTYNEQFF. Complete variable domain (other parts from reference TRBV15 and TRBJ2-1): DAMVIQNPRYQVTQFGKPVTLSCSQTLNHNVMYWYQQKSSQAPKLLFHYYDKDFNNEADTPDNFQSRRPNTSFCFLDIRSPGLGDTAMYLCATRLGQGTYNEQFFGPGTRLTVL.

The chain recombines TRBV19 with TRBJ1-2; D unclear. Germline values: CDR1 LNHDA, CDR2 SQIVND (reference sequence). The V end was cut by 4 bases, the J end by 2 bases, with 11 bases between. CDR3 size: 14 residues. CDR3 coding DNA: TGTGCCAGTAGTACCATTCCCGGGAACTATGGCTACACCTTC. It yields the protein CASSTIPGNYGYTF.

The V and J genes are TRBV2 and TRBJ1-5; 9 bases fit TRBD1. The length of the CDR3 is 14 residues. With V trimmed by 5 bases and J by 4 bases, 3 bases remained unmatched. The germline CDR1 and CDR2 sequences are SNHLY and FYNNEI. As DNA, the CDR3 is TGTGCCAGCAGTAAGGACAGGGGAAATCAGCCCCAGCATTTT. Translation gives CASSKDRGNQPQHF.

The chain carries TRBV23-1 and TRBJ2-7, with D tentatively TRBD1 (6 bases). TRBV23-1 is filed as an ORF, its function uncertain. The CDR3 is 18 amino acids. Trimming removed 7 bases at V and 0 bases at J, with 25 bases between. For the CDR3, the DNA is TGCGCCAGCAAGTACAGCCCAAAGGGGGATATTTCCTCCTACGAGCAGTACTTC. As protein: CASKYSPKGDISSYEQYF.